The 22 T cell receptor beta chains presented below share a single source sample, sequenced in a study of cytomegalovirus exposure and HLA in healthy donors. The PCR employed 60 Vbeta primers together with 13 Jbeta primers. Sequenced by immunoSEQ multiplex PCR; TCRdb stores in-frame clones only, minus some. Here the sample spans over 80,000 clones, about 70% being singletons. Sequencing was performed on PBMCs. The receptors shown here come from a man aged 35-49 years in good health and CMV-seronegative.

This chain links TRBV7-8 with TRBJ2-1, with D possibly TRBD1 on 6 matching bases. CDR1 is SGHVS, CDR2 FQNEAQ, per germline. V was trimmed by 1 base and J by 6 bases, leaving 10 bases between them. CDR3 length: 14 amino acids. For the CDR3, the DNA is TGTGCCAGCAGCTTAGGGGGGCTGATCAATGAGCAGTTCTTC. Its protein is CASSLGGLINEQFF.

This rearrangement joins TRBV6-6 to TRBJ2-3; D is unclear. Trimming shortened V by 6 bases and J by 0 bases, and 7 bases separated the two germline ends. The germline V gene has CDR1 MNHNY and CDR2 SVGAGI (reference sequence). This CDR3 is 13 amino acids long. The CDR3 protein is CASSPLSTDTQYF. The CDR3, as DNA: TGTGCCAGCAGCCCGTTGAGCACAGATACGCAGTATTTT.

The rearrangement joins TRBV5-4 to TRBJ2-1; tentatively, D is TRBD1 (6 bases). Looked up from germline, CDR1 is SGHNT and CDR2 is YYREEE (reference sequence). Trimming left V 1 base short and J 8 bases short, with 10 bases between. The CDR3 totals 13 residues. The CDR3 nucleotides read TGTGCCAGCAGCTTGTCAGGGGTCCATGAGCAGTTCTTC. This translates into CASSLSGVHEQFF. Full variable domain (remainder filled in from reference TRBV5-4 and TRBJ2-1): ETGVTQSPTHLIKTRGQQVTLRCSSQSGHNTVSWYQQALGQGPQFIFQYYREEENGRGNFPPRFSGLQFPNYSSELNVNALELDDSALYLCASSLSGVHEQFFGPGTRLTVL.

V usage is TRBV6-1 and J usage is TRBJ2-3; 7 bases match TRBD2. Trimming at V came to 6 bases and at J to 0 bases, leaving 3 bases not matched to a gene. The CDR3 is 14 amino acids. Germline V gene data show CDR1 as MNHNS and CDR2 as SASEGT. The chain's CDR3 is CASRSGGSTDTQYF. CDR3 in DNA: TGTGCCAGCAGATCGGGGGGAAGCACAGATACGCAGTATTTT.

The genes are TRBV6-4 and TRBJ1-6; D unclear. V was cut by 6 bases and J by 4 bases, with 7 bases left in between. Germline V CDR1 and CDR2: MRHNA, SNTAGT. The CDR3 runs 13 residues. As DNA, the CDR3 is TGTGCCAGCAGGACGGGATATAATTCACCCCTCCACTTT. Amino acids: CASRTGYNSPLHF.

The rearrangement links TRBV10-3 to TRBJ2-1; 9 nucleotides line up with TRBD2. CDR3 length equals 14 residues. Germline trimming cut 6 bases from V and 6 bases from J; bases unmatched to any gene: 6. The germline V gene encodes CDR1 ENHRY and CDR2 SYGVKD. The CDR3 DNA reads TGTGCCATCAGGACTAGCGGAGATATCAATGAGCAGTTCTTC. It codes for CAIRTSGDINEQFF.

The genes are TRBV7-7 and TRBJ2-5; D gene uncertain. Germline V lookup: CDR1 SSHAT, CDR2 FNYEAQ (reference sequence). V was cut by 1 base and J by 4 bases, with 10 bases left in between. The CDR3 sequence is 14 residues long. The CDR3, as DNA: TGTGCCAGCAGCTTAGGGTCCAGTACAGAGACCCAGTACTTC. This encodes CASSLGSSTETQYF. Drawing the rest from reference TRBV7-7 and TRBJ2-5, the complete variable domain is GAGVSQSPRYKVTKRGQDVTLRCDPISSHATLYWYQQALGQGPEFLTYFNYEAQPDKSGLPSDRFSAERPEGSISTLTIQRTEQRDSAMYRCASSLGSSTETQYFGPGTRLLVL.

The CDR3 region is CASSLASGSNTEAFF. CDR3 coding DNA: TGTGCCAGCAGCTTAGCATCCGGGTCGAACACTGAAGCTTTCTTT. The chain is built from TRBV7-2 and TRBJ1-1; D remains ambiguous. The germline gives CDR1 SGHTA, CDR2 FQGNSA. V was cut by 0 bases and J by 1 base, with 9 bases left in between. This CDR3 is built from 15 residues.

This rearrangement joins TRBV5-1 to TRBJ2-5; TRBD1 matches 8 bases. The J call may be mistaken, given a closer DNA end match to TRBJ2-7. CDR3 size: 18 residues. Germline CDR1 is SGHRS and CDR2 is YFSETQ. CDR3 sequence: CASSLGRAGQGWSHEQYF. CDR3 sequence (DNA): TGCGCCAGCAGCTTGGGGCGGGCCGGACAGGGTTGGTCCCACGAGCAGTACTTC.

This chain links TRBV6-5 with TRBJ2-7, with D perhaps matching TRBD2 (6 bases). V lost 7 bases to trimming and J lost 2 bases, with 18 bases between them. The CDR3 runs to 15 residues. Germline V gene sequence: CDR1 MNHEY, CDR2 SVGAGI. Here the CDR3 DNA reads TGTGCCAGCAACCAAAGGGCAACGGGGGCCTACGAGCAGTACTTC. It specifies CASNQRATGAYEQYF.

The CDR3 nucleotides are TGTGCCAGCTCACCGGAGGGACATGGCTACACCTTC. It yields the protein CASSPEGHGYTF. The rearrangement uses TRBV18 and TRBJ1-2; maybe TRBD1 (5 bases). Trimming cost V 3 bases and J 6 bases, with 8 bases left between them. There are 12 residues in the CDR3. Per the germline V gene, CDR1 is KGHSH and CDR2 is LQKENI.

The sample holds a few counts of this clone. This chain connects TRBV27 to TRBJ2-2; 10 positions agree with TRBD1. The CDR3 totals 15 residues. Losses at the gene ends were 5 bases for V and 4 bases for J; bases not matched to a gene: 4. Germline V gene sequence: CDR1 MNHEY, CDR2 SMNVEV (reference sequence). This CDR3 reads CASSPRDRGTGELFF. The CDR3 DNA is TGTGCCAGCAGTCCCCGGGACAGGGGCACCGGGGAGCTGTTTTTT.

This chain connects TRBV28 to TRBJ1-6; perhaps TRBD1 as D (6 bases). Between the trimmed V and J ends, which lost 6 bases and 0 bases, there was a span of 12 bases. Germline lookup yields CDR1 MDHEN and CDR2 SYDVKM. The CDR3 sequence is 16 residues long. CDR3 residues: CASRGQGSSYNSPLHF. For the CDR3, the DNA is TGTGCCAGCAGGGGGCAGGGGAGCTCCTATAATTCACCCCTCCACTTT.

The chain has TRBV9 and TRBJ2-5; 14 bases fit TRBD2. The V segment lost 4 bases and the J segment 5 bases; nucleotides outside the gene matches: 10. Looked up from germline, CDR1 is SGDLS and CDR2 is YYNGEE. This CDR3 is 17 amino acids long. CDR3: CASSSRTSGGRGETQYF. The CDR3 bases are TGTGCCAGCAGCTCAAGGACTAGCGGGGGGCGCGGGGAGACCCAGTACTTC.

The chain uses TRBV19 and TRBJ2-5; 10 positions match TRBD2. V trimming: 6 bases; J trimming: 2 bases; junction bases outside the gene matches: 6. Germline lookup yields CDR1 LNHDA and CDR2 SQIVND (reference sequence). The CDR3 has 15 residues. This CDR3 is CASRTLAGQQETQYF. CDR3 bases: TGTGCCAGTAGGACACTAGCGGGGCAGCAAGAGACCCAGTACTTC. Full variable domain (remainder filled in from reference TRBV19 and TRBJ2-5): DGGITQSPKYLFRKEGQNVTLSCEQNLNHDAMYWYRQDPGQGLRLIYYSQIVNDFQKGDIAEGYSVSREKKESFPLTVTSAQKNPTAFYLCASRTLAGQQETQYFGPGTRLLVL.

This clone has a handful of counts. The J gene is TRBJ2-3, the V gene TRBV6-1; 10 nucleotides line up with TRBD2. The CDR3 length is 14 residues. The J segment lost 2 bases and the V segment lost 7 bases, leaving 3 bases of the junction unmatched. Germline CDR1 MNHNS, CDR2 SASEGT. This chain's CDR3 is CASTGLAATDTQYF. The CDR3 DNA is TGTGCCAGCACCGGACTAGCGGCCACAGATACGCAGTATTTT.

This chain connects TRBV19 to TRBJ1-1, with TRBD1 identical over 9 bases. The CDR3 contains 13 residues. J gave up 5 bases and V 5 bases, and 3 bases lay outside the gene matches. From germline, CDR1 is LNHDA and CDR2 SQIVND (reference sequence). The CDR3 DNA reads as TGTGCCAGTAGTTTGGACAGGGGTACTGAAGCTTTCTTT. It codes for CASSLDRGTEAFF.

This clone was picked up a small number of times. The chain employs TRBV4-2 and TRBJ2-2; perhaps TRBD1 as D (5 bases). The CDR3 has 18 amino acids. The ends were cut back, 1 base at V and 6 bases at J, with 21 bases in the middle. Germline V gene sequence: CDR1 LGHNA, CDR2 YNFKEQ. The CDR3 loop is CASSQVQARGPGSGELFF. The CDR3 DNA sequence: TGTGCCAGCAGCCAAGTTCAAGCAAGGGGCCCAGGGTCCGGGGAGCTGTTTTTT.

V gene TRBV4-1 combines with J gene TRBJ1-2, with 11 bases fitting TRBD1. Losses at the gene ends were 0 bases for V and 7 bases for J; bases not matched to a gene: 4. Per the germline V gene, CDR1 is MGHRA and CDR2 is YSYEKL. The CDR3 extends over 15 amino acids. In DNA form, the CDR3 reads TGCGCCAGCAGCCAAGAAGGGACAGGGGGAAGTGGCTACACCTTC. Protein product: CASSQEGTGGSGYTF.

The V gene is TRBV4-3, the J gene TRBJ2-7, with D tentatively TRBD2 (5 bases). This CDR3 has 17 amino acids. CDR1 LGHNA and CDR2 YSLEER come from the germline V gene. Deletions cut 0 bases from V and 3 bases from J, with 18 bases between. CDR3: CASSQEWRRQFDYEQYF. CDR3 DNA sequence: TGCGCCAGCAGCCAAGAATGGAGGAGGCAGTTTGACTACGAGCAGTACTTC.

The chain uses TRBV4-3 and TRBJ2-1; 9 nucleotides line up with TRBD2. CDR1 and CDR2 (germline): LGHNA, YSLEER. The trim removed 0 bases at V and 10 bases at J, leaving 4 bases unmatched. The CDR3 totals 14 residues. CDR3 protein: CASSQEILAGEQFF. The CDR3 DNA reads TGCGCCAGCAGCCAAGAAATCCTAGCGGGGGAGCAGTTCTTC.

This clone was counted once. The CDR3 sequence: CASSGSSYGYTF. For the CDR3, the DNA is TGTGCCAGCAGTGGTAGCAGCTATGGCTACACCTTC. The chain links TRBV2 to TRBJ1-2; no firm D call. V gave up 4 bases and J gave up 4 bases, with 7 bases separating them. The CDR3 runs 12 residues. Germline V gene lookup returns CDR1 SNHLY and CDR2 FYNNEI.